The entry that follows covers one T cell receptor beta chain sequence. Antigen: not known. PCR employed 60 Vbeta and 13 Jbeta primers. Only in-frame clones appear in the TCRdb table, and some are missing; sequencing was by immunoSEQ multiplex PCR. Counted here are about 110,000 clones, about three quarters occurring once; the ten biggest clones make up 0.79%. This sample is part of a study of cytomegalovirus exposure and HLA in healthy donors. Study-level findings and limits: The study put some 150 TCR beta chains on its list as cytomegalovirus-associated.

The CDR3 loop spans 17 amino acids. Unmatched junction bases numbered 10, after V lost 4 bases and J lost 4 bases. Germline CDR1 is SGHDT and CDR2 is YYEEEE. This TCR came from a boy between 5 and 17 years old in good health and CMV-seronegative. V and J are TRBV5-6 and TRBJ2-3; TRBD2 matches 12 bases. Sample: PBMCs. The CDR3 sequence is CASSPPLAGGPSDTQYF. The CDR3 nucleotides read TGTGCCAGCAGCCCACCGCTAGCGGGGGGGCCTTCAGATACGCAGTATTTT.